This record concerns one T cell receptor beta chain sequence. Its matching antigen is unknown. The source of the sample is a study of STAT5B mutations in CD4+ large granular lymphocyte leukemia. Sequenced by immunoSEQ multiplex PCR; TCRdb stores in-frame clones only, minus some. The profile shows some 27,000 clones, roughly 75% of them singletons. Findings and limits, study-wide: Patient CD4-sorted repertoires looked more clonal than healthy CD4+ repertoires, even without putative leukemic clones. TRBV06-family usage was enriched in top patient clones (8/27) versus controls (2/35).

CDR1 MNHEY and CDR2 SVGAGI come from the germline V gene. The CDR3 runs to 15 residues. Trimming cost V 5 bases and J 4 bases, with 14 bases left between them. The sequence was collected from a human donor in good health. V gene TRBV6-5 combines with J gene TRBJ2-2; D possibly matches TRBD1 or TRBD2 (6 bases each). The sequenced sample consisted of CD4+ T cells from blood buffy coats. The CDR3 loop is CASSNRGPSTGELFF. The CDR3 DNA is TGTGCCAGCAGTAACCGGGGGCCTAGCACCGGGGAGCTGTTTTTT.